Presented here are 15 T cell receptor beta chains from one specimen sequenced in a study of CD4 T cells in relation to SARS-CoV-2 and coronaviruses. Their antigens are not known. The protocol was immunoSEQ multiplex PCR, while the TCRdb copy is restricted to in-frame clones and leaves out a portion. Among 20,000 to 25,000 clones listed, about three quarters were seen once. Before the COVID-19 pandemic, during about 2010-2018, CD4+ T cells were taken from unexposed donors. After about ten days of culture, CD4+ T cells were isolated. Sequencing used CD4+ T cells from PBMCs, cultured in vitro. These receptors all stem from a human donor in good health.

The sample holds a few counts of this clone. This chain links TRBV18 with TRBJ2-7; 9 bases fit TRBD1. Germline V gene sequence: CDR1 KGHSH, CDR2 LQKENI. V lost 0 bases to trimming and J lost 5 bases; unmatched junction nucleotides: 8. This CDR3 comprises 16 residues. This CDR3 is CASSPPAGTGTNEQYF. The CDR3 DNA reads as TGTGCCAGCTCACCACCCGCCGGGACAGGGACCAACGAGCAGTACTTC.

The J gene is TRBJ1-5, the V gene TRBV9; tentative D call: TRBD1 (5 bases). V gave up 4 bases and J gave up 7 bases, with 12 bases separating them. CDR3 length: 13 residues. Germline V gene data show CDR1 as SGDLS and CDR2 as YYNGEE. The CDR3 DNA reads as TGTGCCAGCAGCTTGGGGACCCGCCAGCCCCAGCATTTT. It yields the protein CASSLGTRQPQHF.

This clone came up a few times. J is TRBJ2-7 and V is TRBV7-3; 8 bases fit TRBD1. The CDR3 sequence is 15 residues long. Germline trimming cut 0 bases from V and 6 bases from J; bases unmatched to any gene: 7. CDR1 SGHTA and CDR2 FQGTGA come from the germline V gene. The CDR3 reads CASSLTKDRAAEQYF. Written as DNA, the CDR3 is TGTGCCAGCAGCTTAACAAAGGACAGGGCGGCCGAGCAGTACTTC.

The rearrangement joins TRBV29-1 to TRBJ1-5; D is possibly TRBD1 (5 bases). Per germline, CDR1 SQVTM and CDR2 ANQGSEA. The CDR3 has 13 amino acids. V was cut by 3 bases and J by 7 bases, with 13 bases left in between. CDR3 protein: CSVDGGGGQPQHF. The DNA for the CDR3 is TGCAGCGTTGATGGCGGGGGAGGGCAGCCCCAGCATTTT.

The CDR3 here is CASRGGQGADYGYTF. In DNA form, the CDR3 reads TGTGCCAGCAGGGGGGGACAGGGGGCCGACTATGGCTACACCTTC. The V call is TRBV2, the J call TRBJ1-2; 12 positions match TRBD1. V gave up 6 bases and J gave up 3 bases; unmatched junction bases: 5. The CDR3 has 15 amino acids. Germline V gives CDR1 SNHLY, CDR2 FYNNEI.

The chain combines TRBV7-2 with TRBJ2-6; D unclear. CDR1 and CDR2 (germline): SGHTA, FQGNSA. Trimming left V 2 bases short and J 5 bases short, with 1 base between. This CDR3 contains 12 residues. CDR3 in amino acids: CASSLRANVLTF. CDR3 DNA sequence: TGTGCCAGCAGCTTAAGGGCCAACGTCCTGACTTTC.

The chain has TRBV5-5 and TRBJ1-1; D is undetermined. V lost 4 bases and J lost 4, with 11 bases in between. Germline values: CDR1 SGHKS, CDR2 YYEKEE (reference sequence). The CDR3 has 13 residues. The CDR3 sequence: CASSPHLVTEAFF. The CDR3 DNA reads TGTGCCAGCAGCCCTCATTTAGTCACTGAAGCTTTCTTT.

This rearrangement joins TRBV10-3 to TRBJ2-1; TRBD2 matches 14 bases. The ends lost 10 bases at V and 0 bases at J; junction bases unmatched: 11. The CDR3 has 18 residues. Germline values: CDR1 ENHRY, CDR2 SYGVKD. CDR3 bases: TGTGCCAGCCCTCCGGGACTAGCGGGAGCTAGCTCCTACAATGAGCAGTTCTTC. Translating it yields CASPPGLAGASSYNEQFF.

In DNA, the CDR3 is TGTGCCAGCAGCCGACGGGATTTTAACACTGAAGCTTTCTTT. It translates to CASSRRDFNTEAFF. The chain combines TRBV3-1 (or the pseudogene TRBV3-2) with TRBJ1-1; D is unclear. The CDR3 totals 14 residues. The germline V and J ends were trimmed by 4 bases and 2 bases, with 11 bases remaining between them. The germline gives CDR1 LGHDT, CDR2 YNNKEL (reference sequence).

This clone was counted between two and nine times. The V and J genes are TRBV4-1 and TRBJ1-6, with D possibly being TRBD1 (5 bases). Per germline, CDR1 MGHRA and CDR2 YSYEKL. The CDR3 loop spans 16 amino acids. V dropped 2 bases and J dropped 3 bases, with 11 bases sitting between them. CDR3 protein: CASSQLQGLYNSPLHF. The CDR3 DNA sequence: TGCGCCAGCAGCCAACTGCAGGGACTCTATAATTCACCCCTCCACTTT.

The V gene is TRBV6-2 or TRBV6-3, the J gene TRBJ2-7; 9 positions agree with TRBD1. Losses at the gene ends were 0 bases for V and 1 base for J; bases not matched to a gene: 7. This CDR3 is built from 17 residues. CDR1 is MNHEY, CDR2 SVGEGT, per germline. The CDR3 here is CASSYSGDRVGSYEQYF. Written as DNA, the CDR3 is TGTGCCAGCAGTTACTCGGGGGACAGGGTAGGTTCCTACGAGCAGTACTTC.

The chain uses TRBV29-1 and TRBJ2-1; TRBD2 matches at 10 bases. V lost 7 bases to trimming and J lost 6 bases; unmatched junction nucleotides: 9. The V gene's germline CDR1 is SQVTM and CDR2 ANQGSEA. CDR3 length: 14 residues. In DNA form, the CDR3 reads TGCAGCGGGGTAATAGCGGGGGGCCCCAATGAGCAGTTCTTC. It is translated as CSGVIAGGPNEQFF.

The J gene is TRBJ2-7, the V gene TRBV5-5; D is undetermined. Germline assignment: CDR1 SGHKS and CDR2 YYEKEE (reference sequence). Trimming cost V 1 base and J 6 bases, with 17 bases left between them. The CDR3 contains 15 residues. The CDR3 nucleotides are TGTGCCAGCAGCTTGCGGGTCACGGTGTTGGTCGAGCAGTACTTC. Encoded protein: CASSLRVTVLVEQYF.

V and J are TRBV9 and TRBJ2-6; D gene unclear. CDR3 size: 14 residues. Germline V CDR1 and CDR2: SGDLS, YYNGEE. V lost 2 bases and J lost 1, with 4 bases in between. Written as DNA, the CDR3 is TGTGCCAGCAGCGTCGCTTCTGGGGCCAACGTCCTGACTTTC. The encoded protein is CASSVASGANVLTF.

V gene TRBV4-1 combines with J gene TRBJ2-3; TRBD2 agrees at 11 bases. J gave up 0 bases and V 4 bases, and 3 bases lay outside the gene matches. The CDR3 has 16 residues. Germline values: CDR1 MGHRA, CDR2 YSYEKL. The CDR3 sequence: CASSLTSGSSTDTQYF. The DNA for the CDR3 is TGCGCCAGCAGCCTTACTAGCGGGAGTAGCACAGATACGCAGTATTTT.